The 28 T cell receptor beta chains in this list originate from one sample, sequenced in a study of blood T cell repertoires in COVID-19. Repertoires were generated with immunoSEQ multiplex PCR, while TCRdb's copy carries only in-frame clones and drops some. The table shows 100,000 to 120,000 clones, with more than 70% occurring only once. Sample: peripheral blood. Receptor source: a woman in her seventies who had recovered from COVID-19.

The rearrangement uses TRBV6-2 or TRBV6-3 and TRBJ2-7; 7 nucleotides line up with TRBD1. The CDR3 consists of 13 residues. Germline V gene data show CDR1 as MNHEY and CDR2 as SVGEGT. Trimming cost V 5 bases and J 6 bases; bases outside gene matches: 7. CDR3 bases: TGTGCCAGCAGTCGACAGGGTCGCGGCGAGCAGTACTTC. Its protein is CASSRQGRGEQYF.

J is TRBJ2-3 and V is TRBV4-1; TRBD2 agrees at 9 bases. The CDR3 sequence is 15 residues long. In germline, CDR1 is MGHRA, CDR2 YSYEKL. After removal of 3 bases from V and 7 bases from J, the junction contained 8 bases not matched to a gene. The CDR3 DNA reads TGCGCCAGCAGCCATGGTAGCGGGGGTGGACATACGCAGTATTTT. This encodes CASSHGSGGGHTQYF.

The chain has TRBV5-1 and TRBJ2-7; the match to TRBD2 covers 9 bases. This CDR3 is 14 amino acids long. The germline gives CDR1 SGHRS, CDR2 YFSETQ. J lost 4 bases, V lost 6 bases, and 8 bases had no gene match. The DNA of the CDR3 is TGCGCCAGCAAGGGCGGACTAGCGTCTTACGAGCAGTACTTC. Its protein product is CASKGGLASYEQYF.

The DNA for the CDR3 is TGTGCCAGTGGGGGACTAGCGTACCACGAGCAGTACTTC. As protein: CASGGLAYHEQYF. The J gene is TRBJ2-7, the V gene TRBV6-5, with 10 bases matching TRBD2. The CDR3 covers 13 residues. The germline gives CDR1 MNHEY, CDR2 SVGAGI. V lost 9 bases and J lost 5; bases outside the gene matches: 7.

This clone was seen more than once but under ten times. J is TRBJ2-2 and V is TRBV12-3 or TRBV12-4; D might be TRBD1 (6 bases). V was clipped by 7 bases and J by 4 bases, with 10 bases between them. This CDR3 region has 13 residues. CDR3 protein: CASTWGPTGELFF. CDR3 nucleotides: TGTGCCAGCACCTGGGGGCCCACCGGGGAGCTGTTTTTT.

V and J are TRBV2 and TRBJ1-6; 9 positions match TRBD1. This CDR3 region has 15 residues. The germline CDR1 and CDR2 sequences are SNHLY and FYNNEI. V shed 4 bases, J shed 2 bases, and the junction held 0 bases outside the gene matches. CDR3 bases: TGTGCCAGCAGTGGACAGGGGGCCTATAATTCACCCCTCCACTTT. This codes for CASSGQGAYNSPLHF.

This CDR3 reads CASSSGTRTYEQYF. DNA of the CDR3: TGCGCCAGCAGCTCCGGGACACGAACCTACGAGCAGTACTTC. V usage is TRBV5-1 and J usage is TRBJ2-7; D perhaps matches TRBD1 (6 bases). The CDR3 extends over 14 amino acids. The ends were cut back, 3 bases at V and 2 bases at J, with 12 bases in the middle. Germline V gives CDR1 SGHRS, CDR2 YFSETQ.

The chain carries TRBV6-6 and TRBJ1-2, with 9 bases matching TRBD1. Losses at the gene ends were 10 bases for V and 7 bases for J; bases not matched to a gene: 13. Germline V gene data show CDR1 as MNHNY and CDR2 as SVGAGI (reference sequence). The CDR3 extends over 14 amino acids. Here the CDR3 reads CATFFTTGGGGYTF. The CDR3 coding sequence is TGTGCCACCTTCTTTACGACAGGGGGAGGTGGCTACACCTTC.

This sequence joins TRBV5-6 and TRBJ1-2; D gene unclear. Germline assignment: CDR1 SGHDT and CDR2 YYEEEE. The CDR3 covers 11 residues. V was cut by 0 bases and J by 9 bases, with 6 bases left in between. This chain's CDR3 is CASSLAGSYTF. The CDR3 region has the DNA TGTGCCAGCAGCTTGGCCGGGAGCTACACCTTC.

Notes on this clone: This sample also contains other DNA sequences that code for the same CDR3. This chain joins TRBV5-1 and TRBJ2-6; 7 bases fit TRBD1. V gave up 4 bases and J gave up 0 bases; unmatched junction bases: 1. The CDR3 has 15 amino acids. CDR1 and CDR2 from the germline V gene are SGHRS and YFSETQ. The CDR3 bases are TGCGCCAGCAGCCCAGGGGGCTCTGGGGCCAACGTCCTGACTTTC. Translated, it gives CASSPGGSGANVLTF.

The V call is TRBV20-1, the J call TRBJ1-2; no clear D. This CDR3 has 11 residues. Trimming stripped 5 bases from V and 8 bases from J, with 12 bases between. From germline, CDR1 is DFQATT and CDR2 SNEGSKA (reference sequence). CDR3 amino acids: CSADTGEGYTF. The DNA for the CDR3 is TGCAGTGCTGACACCGGCGAAGGCTACACCTTC.

J is TRBJ1-1 and V is TRBV7-3, with D tentatively TRBD1 (5 bases). This CDR3 comprises 13 residues. Germline V lookup: CDR1 SGHTA, CDR2 FQGTGA. V lost 9 bases and J lost 1, with 12 bases in between. The CDR3 nucleotides are TGTGCCAGAGAACAGGATCCGAACACTGAAGCTTTCTTT. Protein sequence: CAREQDPNTEAFF.

This chain uses TRBV11-2 with TRBJ1-6, with D tentatively TRBD1 (5 bases). The CDR3 covers 16 residues. The ends were cut back, 5 bases at V and 0 bases at J, with 11 bases in the middle. CDR1 SGHAT and CDR2 FQNNGV come from the germline V gene. The DNA for the CDR3 is TGTGCCAGCAGCGGCCCCCAGGGCTCCTATAATTCACCCCTCCACTTT. It specifies CASSGPQGSYNSPLHF.

The chain uses TRBV7-9 and TRBJ1-4, with 9 bases identical to TRBD1. Germline V gene sequence: CDR1 SEHNR, CDR2 FQNEAQ (reference sequence). V shed 4 bases, J shed 8 bases, and the junction held 5 bases outside the gene matches. The length of the CDR3 is 14 residues. The CDR3 loop reads CASSSTGGWEKLFF. The CDR3 DNA follows: TGTGCCAGCAGCTCGACAGGGGGTTGGGAAAAACTGTTTTTT.

The chain uses TRBV6-2 or TRBV6-3 and TRBJ1-1, with 7 bases that match TRBD1. There are 16 residues in the CDR3. CDR1 is MNHEY and CDR2 is SVGEGT in the germline V gene. J lost 0 bases, V lost 2 bases, and 6 bases had no gene match. The CDR3 loop is CASSYTRTGLNTEAFF. The CDR3 DNA reads as TGTGCCAGCAGTTACACTAGGACAGGTTTGAACACTGAAGCTTTCTTT.

The genes are TRBV7-9 and TRBJ1-2; D is unclear. CDR1 is SEHNR and CDR2 is FQNEAQ in the germline V gene (reference sequence). Deletions cut 2 bases from V and 4 bases from J, with 14 bases between. The CDR3 runs to 15 residues. DNA of the CDR3: TGTGCCAGCAGCTTAAGCACCTCATATGGCTATGGCTACACCTTC. Protein product: CASSLSTSYGYGYTF.

The genes are TRBV7-2 and TRBJ2-3; 15 bases align to TRBD2. V shed 5 bases and J 5 bases; nucleotides not matched to a gene: 11. The CDR3 loop spans 18 amino acids. CDR1 SGHTA and CDR2 FQGNSA come from the germline V gene. The CDR3 loop reads CASSQHRTSGGAEDTQYF. CDR3 nucleotides: TGTGCCAGCAGCCAACACAGGACTAGCGGGGGGGCCGAAGATACGCAGTATTTT.

V gene TRBV2 combines with J gene TRBJ2-4; the match to TRBD2 covers 7 bases. V gave up 8 bases and J gave up 1 base; unmatched junction bases: 11. The germline CDR1 and CDR2 sequences are SNHLY and FYNNEI. The CDR3 has 16 residues. CDR3 DNA: TGTGCCAGCGCCCGAGGGAGGGGAGAGGCCAAAAACATTCAGTACTTC. Protein: CASARGRGEAKNIQYF.

This sequence joins TRBV13 and TRBJ2-3; D may be TRBD2 (5 bases). This CDR3 comprises 16 residues. Germline values: CDR1 PRHDT, CDR2 FYEKMQ (reference sequence). Trimming cost V 5 bases and J 1 base, with 16 bases left between them. CDR3 nucleotides: TGTGCCAGCAGCCATCCCGGGGAATGGGGCACAGATACGCAGTATTTT. Residues: CASSHPGEWGTDTQYF.

The chain has TRBV30 and TRBJ2-2, with D perhaps matching TRBD1 (5 bases). The CDR3 is 15 residues long. Germline values: CDR1 GTSNPN, CDR2 SVGIG (reference sequence). Between the trimmed V and J ends, which lost 0 bases and 1 base, there was a span of 9 bases. The CDR3 DNA reads as TGTGCCTGGAGTGTAGGTCAGGGGAACACCGGGGAGCTGTTTTTT. Translating gives CAWSVGQGNTGELFF.

The J gene is TRBJ1-2, the V gene TRBV19, with D uncertain. Trimming took off 9 bases at V and 6 bases at J, with 14 bases between the two ends. The CDR3 covers 12 residues. Germline V lookup: CDR1 LNHDA, CDR2 SQIVND (reference sequence). The CDR3 coding sequence is TGTGCCAGCCAAGGGCCCGGGGATGGCTACACCTTC. This codes for CASQGPGDGYTF.

The chain carries TRBV15 and TRBJ1-5, with TRBD1 as a possible D gene (5 bases). Between the trimmed V and J ends, which lost 7 bases and 3 bases, there was a span of 10 bases. This CDR3 contains 13 residues. Germline V lookup: CDR1 LNHNV, CDR2 YYDKDF (reference sequence). The CDR3 nucleotides read TGTGCCACCAAGGGGCAGTTCAATCAGCCCCAGCATTTT. Protein: CATKGQFNQPQHF. The variable domain in full, completed from reference TRBV15 and TRBJ1-5, reads DAMVIQNPRYQVTQFGKPVTLSCSQTLNHNVMYWYQQKSSQAPKLLFHYYDKDFNNEADTPDNFQSRRPNTSFCFLDIRSPGLGDTAMYLCATKGQFNQPQHFGDGTRLSIL.

The chain uses TRBV5-1 and TRBJ2-1; 10 bases align to TRBD2. Germline trimming cut 0 bases from V and 9 bases from J; bases unmatched to any gene: 6. CDR1 SGHRS and CDR2 YFSETQ come from the germline V gene. The CDR3 has 15 residues. In nucleotides, the CDR3 is TGCGCCAGCAGCTTGGCGAGCGGGAGGGCCTTTGAGCAGTTCTTC. Its translation: CASSLASGRAFEQFF.

The V gene is TRBV9, the J gene TRBJ2-3, with D possibly matching TRBD1 (6 bases). Trimming removed 1 base at V and 0 bases at J, with 6 bases between. The CDR3 spans 14 residues. In germline, CDR1 is SGDLS, CDR2 YYNGEE. The CDR3 nucleotides read TGTGCCAGCAGCGTACAGGGGAGCACAGATACGCAGTATTTT. Translation gives CASSVQGSTDTQYF.

This clone appeared once. The chain links TRBV11-1 to TRBJ2-2, with 8 bases that match TRBD2. Germline V lookup: CDR1 SGHAT, CDR2 FQDESV (reference sequence). The V and J ends lost 2 bases and 0 bases, in that order; junction bases with no gene match: 2. The CDR3 extends over 16 amino acids. CDR3 in amino acids: CASSLQAGANTGELFF. The CDR3, as DNA: TGTGCCAGCAGCTTACAAGCGGGGGCGAACACCGGGGAGCTGTTTTTT.

The chain is built from TRBV10-3 and TRBJ2-3; D might be TRBD2 (5 bases). Per germline, CDR1 ENHRY and CDR2 SYGVKD. The CDR3 is made up of 14 amino acids. Between the trimmed V and J ends, which lost 4 bases and 4 bases, there was a span of 12 bases. CDR3 DNA: TGTGCCATCAGTGGGCCCTCCGGGGCAGATACGCAGTATTTT. Its protein product is CAISGPSGADTQYF.

This clone has just one count. The CDR3 coding sequence is TGCGCCAGCAGCCAAGATCAGGGAGGTTTAGCTAGAGCTGGAAACACCATATATTTT. This codes for CASSQDQGGLARAGNTIYF. The chain combines TRBV4-3 with TRBJ1-3, with D maybe TRBD1 (5 bases). The V end was cut by 0 bases, the J end by 2 bases, with 20 bases between. Per germline, CDR1 LGHNA and CDR2 YSLEER. CDR3 length: 19 residues.

The chain is built from TRBV28 and TRBJ2-5, with TRBD1 matching 7 bases. V lost 2 bases, J lost 5 bases, and 8 bases stayed unmatched. This CDR3 region has 15 residues. Per germline, CDR1 MDHEN and CDR2 SYDVKM. The CDR3 DNA is TGTGCCAGCAGTTTAAGAGGGGGACAGAAGGAGACCCAGTACTTC. Amino acid sequence: CASSLRGGQKETQYF. Full variable domain (outside the CDR3, taken from reference TRBV28 and TRBJ2-5): DVKVTQSSRYLVKRTGEKVFLECVQDMDHENMFWYRQDPGLGLRLIYFSYDVKMKEKGDIPEGYSVSREKKERFSLILESASTNQTSMYLCASSLRGGQKETQYFGPGTRLLVL.